This TCR beta chain derives from a study of cytotoxic CD8 clonotypes in ibrutinib-treated CLL. Study conclusions and caveats: Sustained-remission patients were sampled at one set of times and progressing patients at different ones.

Assay: immunoSEQ multiplex PCR; the TCRdb copy retains only in-frame clones and omits some. The sample contains 150,000 to 250,000 clones, over 60% of which appear only once. This clone was seen more than once but under ten times. Antigen specificity is unknown. CDR1 is SGHTS and CDR2 is YDEGEE in the germline V gene. This CDR3 contains 17 residues. The V and J ends lost 7 bases and 5 bases, in that order; junction bases with no gene match: 15. Here the sequenced sample was PBMCs, taken after 24 months of ibrutinib treatment. This receptor was obtained from a human donor with chronic lymphocytic leukemia. The chain is built from TRBV5-8 and TRBJ1-5; 10 bases are shared with TRBD1. The CDR3 bases are TGTGCCAGCTCGGGGAGGCCGACAGGGGGCGCCGATCAGCCCCAGCATTTT. It encodes CASSGRPTGGADQPQHF.